One TCR beta chain is described in this entry. Its specificity is not known. Patients were ruled out by autoimmune disease history or systemic immunosuppression. The sampling schedule covered blood at baseline, cycle 4 day 1, and cycle 7 day 1. Generated by immunoSEQ multiplex PCR, the TCRdb table keeps only in-frame clones and is missing some. The data show over 50,000 clones, around 86% seen once. From germline, CDR1 is SGHTA and CDR2 FQGTGA. V lost 0 bases to trimming and J lost 1 base, with 10 bases between them. The CDR3 covers 16 residues. This specimen belongs to a study of OX40 agonist ivuxolimab in advanced cancers. Study-wide findings and caveats: Expansion of clones was among the lowest in partial responders at 0.1-3.0 mg/kg.

The gene calls are TRBV7-3 and TRBJ2-1; D might be TRBD1 (6 bases). The sequence came from an adult with an advanced solid tumor such as melanoma, head and neck, liver or kidney cancer. The source material was CD4+ or CD8+ T cells sorted from blood, sampled in a trial of the OX40 agonist ivuxolimab. CDR3 sequence (DNA): TGTGCCAGCAGCTTAACGGGGACACCGTCCTACAATGAGCAGTTCTTC. As protein: CASSLTGTPSYNEQFF. The full variable domain, with the rest looked up from reference TRBV7-3 and TRBJ2-1, is GAGVSQTPSNKVTEKGKYVELRCDPISGHTALYWYRQSLGQGPEFLIYFQGTGAADDSGLPNDRFFAVRPEGSVSTLKIQRTERGDSAVYLCASSLTGTPSYNEQFFGPGTRLTVL.